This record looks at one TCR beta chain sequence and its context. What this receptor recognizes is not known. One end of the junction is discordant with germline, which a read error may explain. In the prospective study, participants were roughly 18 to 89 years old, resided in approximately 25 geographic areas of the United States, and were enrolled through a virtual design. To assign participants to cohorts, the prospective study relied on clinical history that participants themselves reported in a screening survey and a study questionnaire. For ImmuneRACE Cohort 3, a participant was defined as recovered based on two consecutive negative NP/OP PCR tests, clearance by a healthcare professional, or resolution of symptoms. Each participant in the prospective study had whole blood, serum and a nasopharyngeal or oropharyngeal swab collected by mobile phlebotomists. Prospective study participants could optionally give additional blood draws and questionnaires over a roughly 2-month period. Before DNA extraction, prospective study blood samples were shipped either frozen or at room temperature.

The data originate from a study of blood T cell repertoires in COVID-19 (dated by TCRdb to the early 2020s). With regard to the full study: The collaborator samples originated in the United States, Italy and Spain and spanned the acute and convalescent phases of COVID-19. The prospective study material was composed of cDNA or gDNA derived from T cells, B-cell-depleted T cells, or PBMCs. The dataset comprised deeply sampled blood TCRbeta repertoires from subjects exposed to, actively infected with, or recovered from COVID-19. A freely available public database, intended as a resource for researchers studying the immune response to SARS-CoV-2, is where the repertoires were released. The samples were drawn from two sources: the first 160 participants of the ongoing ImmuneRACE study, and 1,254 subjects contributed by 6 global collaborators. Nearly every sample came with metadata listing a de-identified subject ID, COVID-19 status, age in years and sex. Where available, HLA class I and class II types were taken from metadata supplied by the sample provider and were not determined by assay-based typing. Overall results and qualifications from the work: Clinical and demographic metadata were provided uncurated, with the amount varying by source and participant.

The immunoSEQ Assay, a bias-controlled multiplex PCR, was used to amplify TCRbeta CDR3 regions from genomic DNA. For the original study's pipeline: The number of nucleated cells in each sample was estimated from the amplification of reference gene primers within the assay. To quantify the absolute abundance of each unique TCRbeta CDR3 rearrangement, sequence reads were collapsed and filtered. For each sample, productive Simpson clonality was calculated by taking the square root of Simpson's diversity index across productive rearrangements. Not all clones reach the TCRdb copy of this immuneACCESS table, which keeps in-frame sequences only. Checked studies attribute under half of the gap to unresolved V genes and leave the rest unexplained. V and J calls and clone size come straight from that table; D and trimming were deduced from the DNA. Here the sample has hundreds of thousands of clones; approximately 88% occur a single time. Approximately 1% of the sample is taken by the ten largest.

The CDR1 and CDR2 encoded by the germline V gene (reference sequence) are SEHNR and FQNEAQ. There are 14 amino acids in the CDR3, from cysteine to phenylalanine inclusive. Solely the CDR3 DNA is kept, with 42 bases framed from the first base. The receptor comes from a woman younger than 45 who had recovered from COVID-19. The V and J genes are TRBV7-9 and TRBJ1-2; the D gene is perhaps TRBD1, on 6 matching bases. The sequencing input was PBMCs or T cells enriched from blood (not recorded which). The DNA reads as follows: TGTGCCAGCAGCGTAGCAGGGGCCAACTATGGCTACACCTTC. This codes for CASSVAGANYGYTF.